The clone carrying this T cell receptor beta chain has just a few counts. As yet, its antigen is unknown. The data were obtained in a study of OX40 agonist ivuxolimab in advanced cancers. General observations from the study: Normalized expansion of T-cell clones was also low for some nonresponders.

V shed 2 bases and J 9 bases; nucleotides not matched to a gene: 4. Germline-derived CDR1 and CDR2 are SGHRS and YFSETQ. This CDR3 has 13 amino acids. The method was immunoSEQ multiplex PCR; TCRdb's version includes in-frame clones alone and lacks a portion of them. This sample has about 85,000 clones, with more than 75% found just once. This sequence originates from an adult with an advanced solid tumor such as melanoma, head and neck, liver or kidney cancer. This specimen was CD4+ or CD8+ T cells sorted from blood, taken in a trial of the OX40 agonist ivuxolimab. The chain links TRBV5-1 to TRBJ2-1, with 8 positions matching TRBD1. The CDR3 DNA reads as TGCGCCAGCAGCTTTACAGGGGGGAGTGAGCAGTTCTTC. Amino acids: CASSFTGGSEQFF.